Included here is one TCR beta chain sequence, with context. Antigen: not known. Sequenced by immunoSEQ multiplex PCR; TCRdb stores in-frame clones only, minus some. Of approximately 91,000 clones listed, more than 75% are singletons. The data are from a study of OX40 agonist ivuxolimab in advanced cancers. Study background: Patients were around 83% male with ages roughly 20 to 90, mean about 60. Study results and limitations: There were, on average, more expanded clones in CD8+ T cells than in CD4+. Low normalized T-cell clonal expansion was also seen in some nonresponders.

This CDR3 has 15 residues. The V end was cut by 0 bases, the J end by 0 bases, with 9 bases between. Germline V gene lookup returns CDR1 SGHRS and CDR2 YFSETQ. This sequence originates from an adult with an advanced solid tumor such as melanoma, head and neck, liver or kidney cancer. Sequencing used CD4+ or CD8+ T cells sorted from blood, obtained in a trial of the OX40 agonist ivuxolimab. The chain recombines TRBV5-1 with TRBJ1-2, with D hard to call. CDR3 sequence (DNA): TGCGCCAGCAGCTTGGGTTTATCCGCTAACTATGGCTACACCTTC. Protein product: CASSLGLSANYGYTF.